This TCR beta chain was identified during a study of shared clonotypes between healthy human individuals. Study-wide context: CD4 naive and CD4 memory each took three plates per donor, while CD8 naive took two and CD8 memory one.

As handled by the study authors: ImmunoSEQ gave junction-only sequences without quality scores, so filtering differed. Here immunoSEQ multiplex PCR was the method, and the copy in TCRdb shows in-frame clones only, minus some. D and trimming come from the DNA, and the V and J calls and clone size come from that table. The table has 2 million to 3 million clones, 80% to 95% seen once. Details on this clone: Its target is unknown.

Points from the study as a whole: The small donor group covered limited genetic and exposure diversity.

The CDR3 length is 15 residues. V shed 0 bases and J shed 6 bases, with 13 bases lying between them. Germline V gene data show CDR1 as SGDLS and CDR2 as YYNGEE. Sequenced sample: naive CD4+ T cells from PBMCs. Sample subset: CD45RA+ positively selected. This clonotype originated in a man aged 18 to 30 in good health. Some clones in this sample may be carry-over from other donors' samples. This chain joins TRBV9 and TRBJ2-1; TRBD1 is a possible D gene (5 bases). This CDR3 reads CASSVEAGLVNEQFF. Written as DNA, the CDR3 is TGTGCCAGCAGCGTAGAAGCAGGGTTGGTCAATGAGCAGTTCTTC. The variable domain in full, with the rest retrieved from reference TRBV9 and TRBJ2-1, is DSGVTQTPKHLITATGQRVTLRCSPRSGDLSVYWYQQSLDQGLQFLIQYYNGEERAKGNILERFSAQQFPDLHSELNLSSLELGDSALYFCASSVEAGLVNEQFFGPGTRLTVL.